This T cell receptor beta chain comes out of a study of blood T cells in healthy people across ages. Points on this clonotype: Its target is not known.

The authors ran a second PCR of 7 to 11 cycles using a sample-barcoded 5' primer and a J-beta primer mix. Each cDNA molecule, via a template-switch adaptor with 12 random nucleotides, was tagged. TCRdb redid the calling of the 5' RACE reads with MiXCR, one entry per CDR3 protein. The table lists over 1,500,000 distinct CDR3 sequences, 30% to 40% of them singletons. Broader study findings: CMV infection status of these donors was not known.

Each sample gave at least 6 million isolated PBMCs. Sequencing used blood. This sequence was found in a human donor in good health.

The chain's CDR3 is CATSETRKGDTQYF. The CDR3 nucleotides are TGTGCCACCAGTGAGACAAGGAAGGGGGATACGCAGTATTTT. The chain employs TRBV24-1 and TRBJ2-3; a weak D match, TRBD1 (5 bases). Looked up from germline, CDR1 is KGHDR and CDR2 is SFDVKD. The V end lost 4 bases, the J end lost 6 bases, and 13 bases lay between the germline ends. This CDR3 comprises 14 residues.